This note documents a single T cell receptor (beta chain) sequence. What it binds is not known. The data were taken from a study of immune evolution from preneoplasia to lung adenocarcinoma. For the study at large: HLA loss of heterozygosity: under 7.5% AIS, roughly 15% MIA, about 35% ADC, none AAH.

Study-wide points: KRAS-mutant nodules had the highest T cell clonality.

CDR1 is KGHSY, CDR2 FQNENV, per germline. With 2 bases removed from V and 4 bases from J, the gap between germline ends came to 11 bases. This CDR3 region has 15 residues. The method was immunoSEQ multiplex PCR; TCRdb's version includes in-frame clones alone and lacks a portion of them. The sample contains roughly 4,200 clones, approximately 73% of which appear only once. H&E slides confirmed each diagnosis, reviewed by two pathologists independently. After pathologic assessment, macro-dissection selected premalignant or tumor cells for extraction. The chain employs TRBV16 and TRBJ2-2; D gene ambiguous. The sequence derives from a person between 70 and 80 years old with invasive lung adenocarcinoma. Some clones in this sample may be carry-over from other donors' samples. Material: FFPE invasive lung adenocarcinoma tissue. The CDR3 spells CASSQLRHSTGELFF. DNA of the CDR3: TGTGCCAGCAGCCAACTAAGACACTCCACCGGGGAGCTGTTTTTT.